The 27 T cell receptor beta chains in this list originate from one sample, sequenced in a study of radiotherapy plus CTLA-4 blockade in lung cancer. Some clones are missing from TCRdb's copy, which holds only in-frame ones; the method was immunoSEQ multiplex PCR. The sample includes just under 60,000 clones, 65% to 80% of them seen just once. The sample consisted of peripheral blood, taken from a patient treated with radiotherapy plus ipilimumab. The receptors originated from a human donor with non-small cell lung cancer whose response to radiotherapy plus ipilimumab could not be evaluated.

V is TRBV19 and J is TRBJ2-6; D uncertain. V shed 0 bases and J shed 0 bases, with 3 bases lying between them. The germline CDR1 and CDR2 sequences are LNHDA and SQIVND (reference sequence). The CDR3 spans 15 residues. Here the CDR3 DNA reads TGTGCCAGTAGTATAGATAGCTCTGGGGCCAACGTCCTGACTTTC. Amino acids: CASSIDSSGANVLTF.

The chain is built from TRBV5-1 and TRBJ2-3; D ambiguous. This CDR3 region has 14 residues. Per the germline V gene, CDR1 is SGHRS and CDR2 is YFSETQ. The ends were cut back, 0 bases at V and 2 bases at J, with 7 bases in the middle. The CDR3 reads CASSLALNTDTQYF. CDR3 sequence (DNA): TGCGCCAGCAGCTTGGCCCTAAACACAGATACGCAGTATTTT. Variable domain in full (rest from reference TRBV5-1 and TRBJ2-3): KAGVTQTPRYLIKTRGQQVTLSCSPISGHRSVSWYQQTPGQGLQFLFEYFSETQRNKGNFPGRFSGRQFSNSRSEMNVSTLELGDSALYLCASSLALNTDTQYFGPGTRLTVL.

The chain joins TRBV4-1 to TRBJ1-3, with 8 positions matching TRBD1. The V and J ends lost 4 bases and 0 bases, in that order; junction bases with no gene match: 8. The germline CDR1 and CDR2 sequences are MGHRA and YSYEKL. There are 17 residues in the CDR3. This chain's CDR3 is CASSPGQGASSGNTIYF. For the CDR3, the DNA is TGCGCCAGCAGCCCCGGACAGGGAGCGAGCTCTGGAAACACCATATATTTT.

This clone has a handful of counts. The chain carries TRBV27 and TRBJ2-5; D uncertain. The J call may be incorrect, as the DNA end agrees better with TRBJ2-7. This CDR3 has 13 residues. Germline CDR1 reads MNHEY; CDR2 reads SMNVEV (reference sequence). Here the CDR3 DNA reads TGTGCCAGCACTCCAATTGACCACTACGAGCAGTACTTC. It codes for CASTPIDHYEQYF.

This clone was counted only a few times. The chain recombines TRBV5-1 with TRBJ1-3, with a tentative D call TRBD1 (5 bases). There are 14 residues in the CDR3. V was pared by 1 base and J by 2 bases, with 7 bases between. Germline CDR1 SGHRS, CDR2 YFSETQ. The DNA for the CDR3 is TGCGCCAGCAGCTTGCAAGGGGCTGGAAACACCATATATTTT. Translating it yields CASSLQGAGNTIYF.

The chain employs TRBV6-5 and TRBJ1-3, with 8 nucleotides matching TRBD1. The CDR3 extends over 16 amino acids. Losses at the gene ends were 4 bases for V and 4 bases for J; bases not matched to a gene: 9. CDR1 and CDR2 from the germline V gene are MNHEY and SVGAGI. Here the CDR3 DNA reads TGTGCCAGCAGTTTTCGCACCGGGACAGGAGGAAACACCATATATTTT. Protein product: CASSFRTGTGGNTIYF.

The rearrangement links TRBV11-3 to TRBJ2-5; TRBD2 might be the D (6 bases). This CDR3 is built from 13 residues. V was cut by 4 bases and J by 1 base, with 7 bases left in between. CDR1 and CDR2 (germline): SGHNT, YENEEA. DNA for the CDR3: TGTGCCAGCAGCTCGGGGGTCCAAGAGACCCAGTACTTC. It yields the protein CASSSGVQETQYF. Full variable domain (rest looked up from reference TRBV11-3 and TRBJ2-5): EAGVVQSPRYKIIEKKQPVAFWCNPISGHNTLYWYLQNLGQGPELLIRYENEEAVDDSQLPKDRFSAERLKGVDSTLKIQPAELGDSAVYLCASSSGVQETQYFGPGTRLLVL.

The CDR3: CASSLAGGPTNEKLFF. In nucleotides, the CDR3 is TGCGCCAGCAGCTTGGCGGGAGGACCAACTAATGAAAAACTGTTTTTT. This sequence joins TRBV5-1 and TRBJ1-4; D gene unclear. Trimming took off 0 bases at V and 0 bases at J, with 9 bases between the two ends. The CDR3 spans 16 residues. Germline V gene lookup returns CDR1 SGHRS and CDR2 YFSETQ. Using reference TRBV5-1 and TRBJ1-4 for the parts outside the CDR3, the full variable domain is KAGVTQTPRYLIKTRGQQVTLSCSPISGHRSVSWYQQTPGQGLQFLFEYFSETQRNKGNFPGRFSGRQFSNSRSEMNVSTLELGDSALYLCASSLAGGPTNEKLFFGSGTQLSVL.

The J gene is TRBJ1-5, the V gene TRBV6-6; 8 bases match TRBD1. Trimming took 0 bases from V and 2 from J; bases not matched to a gene: 0. This CDR3 has 15 residues. CDR1 and CDR2 from the germline V gene are MNHNY and SVGAGI (reference sequence). The CDR3 loop is CASSYSTGGNQPQHF. The DNA of the CDR3 is TGTGCCAGCAGTTACTCGACAGGGGGCAATCAGCCCCAGCATTTT.

This chain connects TRBV9 to TRBJ2-7, with TRBD2 matching 10 bases. V trimming: 3 bases; J trimming: 0 bases; junction bases outside the gene matches: 3. Germline V lookup: CDR1 SGDLS, CDR2 YYNGEE. CDR3 length: 15 amino acids. The CDR3 DNA reads TGTGCCAGCAGCGCACTAGCGGGGAGCTCCTACGAGCAGTACTTC. As protein: CASSALAGSSYEQYF.

By sample share, this clone is medium-sized. The rearrangement links TRBV19 to TRBJ1-5; no firm D call. Germline CDR1 is LNHDA and CDR2 is SQIVND (reference sequence). The CDR3 totals 15 residues. V lost 5 bases and J 3 bases, leaving 14 bases between the germline ends. The chain's CDR3 is CASSGQAVLNQPQHF. In nucleotides, the CDR3 is TGTGCCAGTAGTGGTCAGGCAGTCCTCAATCAGCCCCAGCATTTT.

J is TRBJ2-7 and V is TRBV7-8; D is perhaps TRBD1 (6 bases). Germline V CDR1 and CDR2: SGHVS, FQNEAQ. Trimming stripped 0 bases from V and 2 bases from J, with 14 bases between. The CDR3 loop spans 16 amino acids. In nucleotides, the CDR3 is TGTGCCAGCAGCTTAGCGGGGGCTAGCCTACCCTACGAGCAGTACTTC. This gives the protein CASSLAGASLPYEQYF.

The J gene is TRBJ1-1, the V gene TRBV19; TRBD1 matches at 8 bases. The CDR3 consists of 16 residues. Germline V gene lookup returns CDR1 LNHDA and CDR2 SQIVND (reference sequence). With V trimmed by 5 bases and J by 1 base, 9 bases remained unmatched. Written as DNA, the CDR3 is TGTGCCAGTAGTCCTGGACAGGGATGGGGGAACACTGAAGCTTTCTTT. As protein: CASSPGQGWGNTEAFF.

The V call is TRBV19, the J call TRBJ2-5; 8 nucleotides match TRBD1. The DNA matches TRBJ2-7 better at its end, which makes the J call doubtful. The CDR3 is made up of 14 amino acids. CDR1 and CDR2 from the germline V gene are LNHDA and SQIVND (reference sequence). CDR3 nucleotide sequence: TGTGCCAGTAGTATCCAGGGGGCTATCTACGAGCAGTACTTC. This gives the protein CASSIQGAIYEQYF.

The chain employs TRBV7-2 and TRBJ2-3; the match to TRBD2 covers 7 bases. With V trimmed by 6 bases and J by 5 bases, 8 bases remained unmatched. The CDR3 is 14 residues long. The germline gives CDR1 SGHTA, CDR2 FQGNSA. The CDR3 DNA is TGTGCCAGCAGGCCGGGACCGGGAGGAGATACGCAGTATTTT. Translation gives CASRPGPGGDTQYF.

The gene calls are TRBV7-9 and TRBJ2-3; D might be TRBD2 (7 bases). CDR1 is SEHNR, CDR2 FQNEAQ, per germline (reference sequence). V was shortened by 3 bases and J by 3 bases, with 13 bases between the two germline ends. The CDR3 sequence is 15 residues long. The CDR3 spells CASSFTGTTTDTQYF. The DNA of the CDR3 is TGTGCCAGCAGCTTCACAGGGACTACAACAGATACGCAGTATTTT. Variable domain in full (rest from reference TRBV7-9 and TRBJ2-3): DTGVSQNPRHKITKRGQNVTFRCDPISEHNRLYWYRQTLGQGPEFLTYFQNEAQLEKSRLLSDRFSAERPKGSFSTLEIQRTEQGDSAMYLCASSFTGTTTDTQYFGPGTRLTVL.

The chain joins TRBV5-1 to TRBJ1-2; D unclear. The CDR3 is 16 amino acids. CDR1 is SGHRS and CDR2 is YFSETQ in the germline V gene. With 0 bases removed from V and 2 bases from J, the gap between germline ends came to 14 bases. CDR3 region: CASSLGSMTGNYGYTF. The CDR3 nucleotides are TGCGCCAGCAGCTTGGGCAGTATGACCGGGAACTATGGCTACACCTTC.

The chain is built from TRBV4-1 and TRBJ1-1; D is possibly TRBD1 (5 bases). CDR3 length: 16 residues. Per the germline V gene, CDR1 is MGHRA and CDR2 is YSYEKL. With 1 base removed from V and 2 bases from J, the gap between germline ends came to 14 bases. The chain's CDR3 is CASSQVEYRQNTEAFF. The CDR3 DNA sequence: TGCGCCAGCAGCCAAGTTGAGTACAGGCAAAACACTGAAGCTTTCTTT.

CDR3: CASLRTGVTGELFF. Written as DNA, the CDR3 is TGTGCCAGCTTAAGGACAGGGGTCACCGGGGAGCTGTTTTTT. J is TRBJ2-2 and V is TRBV18; 9 bases agree with TRBD1. The CDR3 is 14 amino acids. Losses at the gene ends were 7 bases for V and 4 bases for J; bases not matched to a gene: 4. Germline V lookup: CDR1 KGHSH, CDR2 LQKENI.

CDR3 DNA sequence: TGTGCCAGCAGCTGGGCTGTCCTCTACGAGCAGTACTTC. This translates into CASSWAVLYEQYF. The chain employs TRBV5-8 and TRBJ2-7, with D unresolved. Trimming left V 3 bases short and J 3 bases short, with 10 bases between. This CDR3 has 13 amino acids. Germline loops: CDR1 SGHTS, CDR2 YDEGEE.

The chain joins TRBV5-1 to TRBJ1-1; TRBD1 is a possible D gene (6 bases). In germline, CDR1 is SGHRS, CDR2 YFSETQ. Trimming stripped 2 bases from V and 11 bases from J, with 13 bases between. The CDR3 has 12 residues. The CDR3 nucleotides read TGCGCCAGCAGCTTAGAGACAGGAACGGCTTTCTTT. Translation: CASSLETGTAFF.

This chain uses TRBV28 with TRBJ2-1; possible D gene TRBD1, 6 bases. Per germline, CDR1 MDHEN and CDR2 SYDVKM. Trimming pared 7 bases from V and 1 base from J, leaving 11 bases between. The CDR3 is 14 residues long. The CDR3: CASTPQGSYNEQFF. CDR3 nucleotides: TGTGCCAGCACCCCTCAGGGGTCCTACAATGAGCAGTTCTTC.

The chain joins TRBV21-1 to TRBJ2-6; the table's D call of TRBD1 was not tested on the DNA. TRBV21-1 is annotated as a pseudogene. The CDR3 totals 16 residues. For the CDR3, the DNA is TGTGCCAGGAACGGACAGGGGGCTTGCGGGGCCAACGTCCTGACTTTC. Its protein is CARNGQGACGANVLTF.

V and J are TRBV5-5 and TRBJ2-3, with 7 bases that match TRBD1. CDR3 length: 17 amino acids. Germline trimming cut 6 bases from V and 0 bases from J; bases unmatched to any gene: 13. The germline V gene has CDR1 SGHKS and CDR2 YYEKEE (reference sequence). CDR3 in amino acids: CASNVEGAAFSTDTQYF. The CDR3 DNA is TGTGCCAGCAACGTCGAGGGGGCAGCGTTCAGCACAGATACGCAGTATTTT.

The chain carries TRBV7-8 and TRBJ1-6; 8 nucleotides match TRBD1. Trimming at V came to 4 bases and at J to 8 bases, leaving 7 bases not matched to a gene. Germline CDR1 reads SGHVS; CDR2 reads FQNEAQ. The CDR3 length is 15 residues. CDR3 sequence reads: CASSSQGAYDSPLHF. The CDR3 coding sequence is TGTGCCAGCAGCTCCCAGGGGGCGTATGATTCACCCCTCCACTTT.

This clone was recorded a few times. V gene TRBV7-9 combines with J gene TRBJ1-2, with D possibly being TRBD1 (6 bases). This CDR3 is built from 14 residues. V shed 0 bases and J shed 6 bases, with 11 bases lying between them. CDR1 is SEHNR and CDR2 is FQNEAQ in the germline V gene (reference sequence). The CDR3, as DNA: TGTGCCAGCAGCTTAGCGGTGGGGGCCGATGGCTACACCTTC. It specifies CASSLAVGADGYTF.

The chain links TRBV27 to TRBJ1-2; 7 bases match TRBD1. The CDR3 has 14 residues. Trimming cost V 5 bases and J 3 bases; bases outside gene matches: 6. CDR1 and CDR2 from the germline V gene are MNHEY and SMNVEV (reference sequence). CDR3 DNA: TGTGCCAGCAGTGAGGGGGCTGGGTACTATGGCTACACCTTC. The encoded protein is CASSEGAGYYGYTF.